This T cell receptor beta chain was sequenced in a study of OX40 agonist ivuxolimab in advanced cancers. The CDR3 sequence is 17 residues long. V shed 5 bases, J shed 10 bases, and the junction held 13 bases outside the gene matches. Germline loops: CDR1 MNHEY, CDR2 SMNVEV (reference sequence). Clones were read by immunoSEQ multiplex PCR, and TCRdb kept only the in-frame ones, dropping some. The repertoire holds around 84,000 clones, with over 85% as singletons. The J gene is TRBJ2-1, the V gene TRBV27, with TRBD2 identical over 14 bases. The clonotype originates from an adult with an advanced solid tumor such as melanoma, head and neck, liver or kidney cancer. Sequenced material: CD4+ or CD8+ T cells sorted from blood, taken in a trial of the OX40 agonist ivuxolimab. CDR3 loop: CASSAFGLAGGGREQFF. The DNA of the CDR3 is TGTGCCAGCAGTGCTTTTGGACTAGCGGGAGGTGGGCGGGAGCAGTTCTTC.